A single sample gave rise to the 25 T cell receptor beta chains below, sequenced in a study of PD-1 blockade in classical Hodgkin lymphoma. Profiling relied on immunoSEQ multiplex PCR, and the TCRdb table lists in-frame clones only, not all of them. The profile shows fewer than 35,000 clones, 94% of them singletons. Described time point: newly diagnosed, previously untreated cHL patient sample. Sequences were obtained from peripheral blood mononuclear cells (PBMCs). These receptors were obtained from a human donor with classical Hodgkin lymphoma.

The CDR3 region is CASSPGTINNEQFF. The CDR3 DNA reads TGTGCCAGCAGTCCAGGGACAATCAACAATGAGCAGTTCTTC. The chain has TRBV7-9 and TRBJ2-1; tentatively, D is TRBD1 (6 bases). V lost 6 bases to trimming and J lost 5 bases, with 14 bases between them. This CDR3 is 14 amino acids long. Germline V gene lookup returns CDR1 SEHNR and CDR2 FQNEAQ (reference sequence).

This clone was detected only once. The J gene is TRBJ1-3, the V gene TRBV5-1, with D unresolved. Germline CDR1 reads SGHRS; CDR2 reads YFSETQ. V lost 1 base to trimming and J lost 0 bases, with 11 bases between them. This CDR3 has 16 residues. CDR3 in amino acids: CASSLYPGNSGNTIYF. In DNA, the CDR3 is TGCGCCAGCAGCTTGTATCCAGGCAACTCTGGAAACACCATATATTTT.

This sequence joins TRBV28 and TRBJ1-2; D unclear. The germline V and J ends were trimmed by 3 bases and 5 bases, with 4 bases remaining between them. Germline CDR1 and CDR2: MDHEN and SYDVKM. The CDR3 has 11 amino acids. The CDR3, as DNA: TGTGCCAGCAGTTTTGGGTATGGCTACACCTTC. Protein sequence: CASSFGYGYTF.

The genes are TRBV30 and TRBJ2-5; 9 bases map to TRBD1. CDR1 and CDR2 (germline): GTSNPN, SVGIG (reference sequence). CDR3 size: 15 residues. J gave up 2 bases and V 0 bases, and 4 bases lay outside the gene matches. The chain's CDR3 is CAWSVHRGLQETQYF. CDR3 coding DNA: TGTGCCTGGAGTGTACACAGGGGGCTACAAGAGACCCAGTACTTC. Variable domain in full (rest from reference TRBV30 and TRBJ2-5): SQTIHQWPATLVQPVGSPLSLECTVEGTSNPNLYWYRQAAGRGLQLLFYSVGIGQISSEVPQNLSASRPQDRQFILSSKKLLLSDSGFYLCAWSVHRGLQETQYFGPGTRLLVL.

This sequence joins TRBV21-1 and TRBJ2-1. TRBV21-1 is noted as a pseudogene. The CDR3 is 11 amino acids. The CDR3 bases are TGTGCCAGCAGGTATCGACGAGAGCAGTTCTTC. Protein: CASRYRREQFF.

The chain links TRBV28 to TRBJ2-5; TRBD2 matches at 7 bases. The length of the CDR3 is 15 residues. Germline assignment: CDR1 MDHEN and CDR2 SYDVKM. Trimming cost V 6 bases and J 0 bases; bases outside gene matches: 7. In DNA, the CDR3 is TGTGCCAGCAGAGCCCTGGGAGGGAACCAAGAGACCCAGTACTTC. As protein: CASRALGGNQETQYF.

The J gene is TRBJ1-4, the V gene TRBV6-5; D uncertain. Trimming removed 2 bases from V and 5 bases from J, with 12 bases in between. Germline V lookup: CDR1 MNHEY, CDR2 SVGAGI. The CDR3 has 15 amino acids. The chain's CDR3 is CASSYRPVSNEKLFF. The DNA of the CDR3 is TGTGCCAGCAGTTACCGGCCAGTTTCCAATGAAAAACTGTTTTTT.

V usage is TRBV6-5 and J usage is TRBJ1-5; D is perhaps TRBD1 (5 bases). Between the trimmed V and J ends, which lost 8 bases and 4 bases, there was a span of 12 bases. Germline lookup yields CDR1 MNHEY and CDR2 SVGAGI. The CDR3 length is 13 residues. Here the CDR3 reads CASGPGRNQPQHF. CDR3 DNA: TGTGCCAGCGGCCCAGGGCGGAATCAGCCCCAGCATTTT.

The J gene is TRBJ2-7, the V gene TRBV9, with D hard to call. Between the trimmed V and J ends, which lost 0 bases and 3 bases, there was a span of 10 bases. CDR1 and CDR2 (germline): SGDLS, YYNGEE. The CDR3 has 14 amino acids. CDR3 sequence reads: CASSVGGPYYEQYF. The CDR3 DNA follows: TGTGCCAGCAGCGTAGGAGGACCTTACTACGAGCAGTACTTC.

This chain uses TRBV14 with TRBJ2-3; D is perhaps TRBD1 or TRBD2 (5 bases each). V was clipped by 2 bases and J by 4 bases, with 16 bases between them. Germline CDR1 SGHDN, CDR2 FVKESK. The CDR3 is 16 residues long. The CDR3 DNA sequence: TGTGCCAGCAGCCAACTAGGACGGGGCCGGGCAGATACGCAGTATTTT. This translates into CASSQLGRGRADTQYF.

The chain recombines TRBV9 with TRBJ1-2; 9 bases agree with TRBD1. The J segment lost 6 bases and the V segment lost 2 bases, leaving 8 bases of the junction unmatched. Germline V gene sequence: CDR1 SGDLS, CDR2 YYNGEE. The CDR3 contains 15 residues. The CDR3, as DNA: TGTGCCAGCAGCGTTACAGGGGGCGCCTTGGATGGCTACACCTTC. Its protein is CASSVTGGALDGYTF.

V and J are TRBV4-1 and TRBJ1-5; D unresolved. V was cut by 0 bases and J by 3 bases, with 12 bases left in between. Germline CDR1 is MGHRA and CDR2 is YSYEKL. CDR3 length: 16 amino acids. The DNA for the CDR3 is TGCGCCAGCAGCCAAGATTCTACGCGTACCAATCAGCCCCAGCATTTT. Translated: CASSQDSTRTNQPQHF.

This clone was seen just once. The V gene is TRBV19, the J gene TRBJ1-5; D gene uncertain. This CDR3 contains 13 residues. Germline V gene lookup returns CDR1 LNHDA and CDR2 SQIVND (reference sequence). Trimming shortened V by 2 bases and J by 4 bases, and 6 bases separated the two germline ends. The DNA of the CDR3 is TGTGCCAGTAGTATATGGATAAATCAGCCCCAGCATTTT. Protein product: CASSIWINQPQHF.

The chain joins TRBV10-3 to TRBJ2-3; 8 nucleotides agree with TRBD2. The J segment lost 5 bases and the V segment lost 10 bases, leaving 11 bases of the junction unmatched. CDR1 and CDR2 (germline): ENHRY, SYGVKD. The CDR3 sequence is 14 residues long. The CDR3 nucleotides are TGTGCCACCGCGGGACTAGGGTATGGAGATACGCAGTATTTT. Translating gives CATAGLGYGDTQYF.

This clone was picked up one time. The chain links TRBV10-3 to TRBJ1-4; D remains unclear. Germline CDR1 and CDR2: ENHRY and SYGVKD. The CDR3 spans 13 residues. The germline V and J ends were trimmed by 7 bases and 8 bases, with 14 bases remaining between them. CDR3 amino acids: CAIKRGFREKLFF. Written as DNA, the CDR3 is TGTGCCATCAAGAGAGGGTTTAGGGAAAAACTGTTTTTT.

The chain carries TRBV7-9 and TRBJ2-1; D is ambiguous. V gave up 2 bases and J gave up 1 base, with 15 bases separating them. CDR3 length: 17 amino acids. CDR1 is SEHNR, CDR2 FQNEAQ, per germline (reference sequence). CDR3 coding DNA: TGTGCCAGCAGCTTAACCGGAACGCCTAGGTCCTACAATGAGCAGTTCTTC. It encodes CASSLTGTPRSYNEQFF.

The chain combines TRBV7-9 with TRBJ2-7, with no clear D. Germline values: CDR1 SEHNR, CDR2 FQNEAQ (reference sequence). V was trimmed by 4 bases and J by 5 bases, leaving 9 bases between them. This CDR3 spans 12 amino acids. CDR3 DNA: TGTGCCAGCAGCTGGGGTGTCCACGAGCAGTACTTC. Protein: CASSWGVHEQYF.

This rearrangement joins TRBV5-4 to TRBJ2-1; TRBD2 is a possible D gene (6 bases). Germline loops: CDR1 SGHNT, CDR2 YYREEE (reference sequence). The CDR3 is made up of 13 amino acids. V lost 1 base to trimming and J lost 10 bases, with 12 bases between them. In DNA, the CDR3 is TGTGCCAGCAGCTTGCCCACTAGCTTGGAGCAGTTCTTC. As protein: CASSLPTSLEQFF.

As regards this clone: One end of the junction varies from germline; a read error may be responsible. The rearrangement uses TRBV19 and TRBJ1-6, with 7 nucleotides matching TRBD1. The CDR3 totals 15 residues. Germline values: CDR1 LNHDA, CDR2 SQIVND (reference sequence). The CDR3 sequence is CASSLDRAWNSPLHF. For the CDR3, the DNA is TGTGCCAGTAGTCTAGACAGGGCCTGGAATTCACCCCTCCACTTT.

The gene calls are TRBV4-1 and TRBJ1-5, with 7 positions matching TRBD1. V was clipped by 4 bases and J by 4 bases; unmatched bases: 7. Germline lookup yields CDR1 MGHRA and CDR2 YSYEKL. The CDR3 consists of 15 residues. The CDR3 nucleotides read TGCGCCAGCAGCCCGTGGGCAGGGGGAAATCAGCCCCAGCATTTT. It encodes CASSPWAGGNQPQHF.

The V call is TRBV28, the J call TRBJ1-3; the D is unclear. The V gene lost 2 bases and the J gene lost 8 bases, with 10 bases spanning the gap. CDR1 and CDR2 from the germline V gene are MDHEN and SYDVKM. This CDR3 is built from 13 residues. The CDR3 here is CASSLSQKDTIYF. The CDR3 nucleotides are TGTGCCAGCAGTTTAAGCCAGAAGGACACCATATATTTT.

The V and J genes are TRBV6-1 and TRBJ1-5; D remains unclear. Germline CDR1 is MNHNS and CDR2 is SASEGT. This CDR3 comprises 12 residues. V was clipped by 2 bases and J by 6 bases, with 5 bases between them. For the CDR3, the DNA is TGTGCCAGCAGTGAATGGGGTCAGCCCCAGCATTTT. Its protein product is CASSEWGQPQHF.

The CDR3 loop reads CASSDSNTAGGPPGLNEQFF. As DNA, the CDR3 is TGTGCCAGCAGTGACTCGAATACAGCGGGAGGTCCCCCAGGGCTTAATGAGCAGTTCTTC. This chain links TRBV6-4 with TRBJ2-1; 9 nucleotides agree with TRBD2. CDR1 is MRHNA and CDR2 is SNTAGT in the germline V gene. The CDR3 sequence is 20 residues long. The V gene end was trimmed by 0 bases and the J gene end by 7 bases; junction bases not matched to a gene: 19.

This chain links TRBV30 with TRBJ1-3; 8 nucleotides agree with TRBD1. CDR3 length: 15 amino acids. The germline V gene has CDR1 GTSNPN and CDR2 SVGIG (reference sequence). V trimming: 3 bases; J trimming: 0 bases; junction bases outside the gene matches: 4. CDR3 bases: TGTGCCTGGAGCGTGGACAGGGACTCTGGAAACACCATATATTTT. It translates to CAWSVDRDSGNTIYF.

In its sample, this clone was seen once. V is TRBV5-5 and J is TRBJ2-5; D unclear. This CDR3 comprises 13 residues. The V and J ends lost 2 bases and 3 bases respectively, with 8 bases between them. CDR1 is SGHKS, CDR2 YYEKEE, per germline (reference sequence). CDR3 DNA sequence: TGTGCCAGCAGCTTTGACCAAAAAGAGACCCAGTACTTC. Translated: CASSFDQKETQYF.